These T cell receptor beta chains were read from a single sample in a study of CD8+ T cells in alopecia areata. Clones were sequenced by immunoSEQ multiplex PCR, and TCRdb holds only the in-frame ones, with some missing. The table lists roughly 30,000 clones, less than 75% of them singletons. The specimen sequenced was NKG2D-high CD8+ T cells sorted from blood. The receptors originated from a human donor with alopecia areata. Each CDR3 is given with its conserved first and last residue. The order of the fields is clone size, V gene, J gene, D gene, CDR3 length, CDR3 protein, CDR3 DNA. The D gene is left open where the match is weak. The size of a clone is reported for some rows only, either as once, few or many, or as a class for expanded clones.

.	TRBV6-5	TRBJ1-4	.	13	CASSFVGNEKLFF	TGTGCCAGCAGTTTTGTCGGTAATGAAAAACTGTTTTTT
.	TRBV30	TRBJ1-1	.	13	CAWRRTANTEAFF	TGTGCCTGGAGACGGACGGCGAACACTGAAGCTTTCTTT
.	TRBV7-9	TRBJ1-2	TRBD1	16	CASSFTRRGQDYGYTF	TGTGCCAGCAGCTTCACCCGCAGGGGGCAGGACTATGGCTACACCTTC
few	TRBV27	TRBJ1-6	TRBD1	14	CASSLGQGVSPLHF	TGTGCCAGCAGTCTCGGGCAGGGGGTTTCACCCCTCCACTTT
few	TRBV30	TRBJ2-5	.	13	CAWVGLGGETQYF	TGTGCCTGGGTCGGGCTCGGTGGAGAGACCCAGTACTTC
.	TRBV7-9	TRBJ2-1	TRBD2	16	CASSRRGTSGINEQFF	TGTGCCAGCAGCCGTAGAGGGACTAGCGGGATCAATGAGCAGTTCTTC
.	TRBV27	TRBJ2-3	.	13	CASSSGPTDTQYF	TGTGCCAGCAGTTCGGGCCCCACAGATACGCAGTATTTT
.	TRBV29-1	TRBJ2-1	.	11	CSVVGVGEQFF	TGCAGCGTTGTGGGGGTGGGTGAGCAGTTCTTC
.	TRBV27	TRBJ2-1	TRBD1	14	CASRGQGKYNEQFF	TGTGCCAGCAGGGGACAGGGGAAATACAATGAGCAGTTCTTC
once	TRBV5-1	TRBJ1-5	.	15	CASSWSGDSNQPQHF	TGCGCCAGCTCATGGAGCGGTGATAGCAATCAGCCCCAGCATTTT
once	TRBV5-6	TRBJ2-1	TRBD1	15	CASSFGQGSYNEQFF	TGTGCCAGCAGCTTCGGACAGGGGTCGTACAATGAGCAGTTCTTC
.	TRBV5-6	TRBJ2-2	TRBD1	18	CASRGQTGGLTNTGELFF	TGTGCCAGCAGGGGACAGACAGGGGGCCTGACGAACACCGGGGAGCTGTTTTTT
once	TRBV5-1	TRBJ1-2	TRBD1	15	CASSVTGGAGYGYTF	TGCGCCAGCAGCGTTACAGGGGGCGCCGGCTATGGCTACACCTTC
few	TRBV7-2	TRBJ2-3	TRBD2	17	CASSPGLAGPSTDTQYF	TGTGCCAGCAGCCCGGGACTAGCGGGTCCTAGCACAGATACGCAGTATTTT
.	TRBV28	TRBJ1-5	.	15	CASSYPEKVDQPQHF	TGTGCCAGCAGTTACCCAGAAAAGGTCGATCAGCCCCAGCATTTT
.	TRBV29-1	TRBJ2-7	.	12	CSAEGGGLEQYF	TGCAGCGCCGAAGGGGGGGGTCTCGAGCAGTACTTC
.	TRBV4-1	TRBJ1-5	.	17	CASSLQPGAPGNQPQHF	TGCGCCAGCAGCCTCCAGCCGGGGGCCCCCGGAAATCAGCCCCAGCATTTT
.	TRBV29-1	TRBJ1-1	TRBD1	14	CSVDFGTGYTEAFF	TGCAGCGTTGATTTTGGGACAGGGTACACTGAAGCTTTCTTT
.	TRBV7-8	TRBJ2-1	.	13	CASSLVGFAEQFF	TGTGCCAGCAGCTTAGTTGGTTTTGCTGAGCAGTTCTTC
.	TRBV28	TRBJ2-7	.	13	CATKGAGGWEQYF	TGTGCCACTAAAGGGGCCGGCGGTTGGGAGCAGTACTTC
few	TRBV28	TRBJ1-2	TRBD1	13	CASSLGQGGGYTF	TGTGCCAGCAGTTTAGGACAGGGCGGTGGCTACACCTTC
.	TRBV2	TRBJ2-7	TRBD1	18	CASIAGTGRSFDSYEQYF	TGTGCCAGCATTGCCGGGACAGGGAGATCTTTTGACTCCTACGAGCAGTACTTC
.	TRBV7-9	TRBJ2-7	.	14	CASSLVGAAYEQYF	TGTGCCAGCAGCTTGGTAGGGGCCGCCTACGAGCAGTACTTC
.	TRBV29-1	TRBJ2-7	.	12	CSVVLGVYEQYF	TGCAGCGTTGTTTTAGGGGTCTACGAGCAGTACTTC
few	TRBV5-4	TRBJ2-1	.	12	CASSLLANEQFF	TGTGCCAGCAGCTTGTTAGCTAATGAGCAGTTCTTC
.	TRBV7-9	TRBJ2-1	.	16	CASSLSGRSSYNEQFF	TGTGCCAGCAGCTTATCAGGGAGAAGCTCCTACAATGAGCAGTTCTTC
.	TRBV7-8	TRBJ2-3	TRBD2	16	CASSGRTSGGLDTQYF	TGTGCCAGCAGCGGAAGGACTAGCGGGGGGTTAGATACGCAGTATTTT
medium-sized	TRBV28	TRBJ2-7	.	16	CASSFPDRTMAYEQYF	TGTGCCAGCAGTTTCCCTGACAGAACTATGGCCTACGAGCAGTACTTC
.	TRBV7-6	TRBJ2-1	TRBD2	16	CASSDATSGVYNEQFF	TGTGCCAGCAGCGATGCGACTAGCGGGGTTTACAATGAGCAGTTCTTC
.	TRBV5-5	TRBJ1-2	.	15	CASSLESPLGYGYTF	TGTGCCAGCAGCTTGGAGAGCCCTTTGGGTTATGGCTACACCTTC
.	TRBV30	TRBJ2-7	.	18	CAWGAGFALGGGIYEQYF	TGTGCCTGGGGAGCTGGTTTTGCTCTCGGTGGTGGAATTTACGAGCAGTACTTC
.	TRBV19	TRBJ2-3	.	13	CASSTGSPDTQYF	TGTGCCAGTAGTACCGGGTCTCCCGATACGCAGTATTTT
.	TRBV29-1	TRBJ2-7	TRBD2	15	CSASLGGSLDYEQYF	TGCAGCGCTTCGTTGGGGGGGTCATTGGACTACGAGCAGTACTTC
.	TRBV5-6	TRBJ2-7	.	13	CASSFIGMYEQYF	TGTGCCAGCAGCTTTATCGGGATGTACGAGCAGTACTTC
.	TRBV29-1	TRBJ2-3	.	16	CSARIGILASTDTQYF	TGCAGCGCCCGCATAGGAATATTAGCTAGCACAGATACGCAGTATTTT
.	TRBV19	TRBJ2-3	TRBD1	14	CASRETGSTDTQYF	TGTGCCAGTAGAGAGACAGGGAGCACAGATACGCAGTATTTT
.	TRBV7-9	TRBJ2-6	.	15	CASSLLVSGANVLTF	TGTGCCAGCAGCCTGCTTGTATCTGGGGCCAACGTCCTGACTTTC
.	TRBV11-3	TRBJ2-2	.	15	CASSAGHTNTGELFF	TGTGCCAGCAGCGCAGGACACACGAACACCGGGGAGCTGTTTTTT
.	TRBV29-1	TRBJ1-1	.	12	CSVEQMKGEAFF	TGCAGCGTTGAACAAATGAAGGGGGAAGCTTTCTTT
.	TRBV7-7	TRBJ2-5	TRBD2	16	CASSIRLAGPQETQYF	TGTGCCAGCAGTATTAGACTAGCGGGGCCACAAGAGACCCAGTACTTC
.	TRBV28	TRBJ2-7	TRBD1	15	CASRVSGTGAYEQYF	TGTGCCAGCAGGGTATCCGGGACAGGAGCCTACGAGCAGTACTTC
.	TRBV7-2	TRBJ1-2	.	11	CASISGYGYTF	TGTGCCAGCATTTCAGGGTATGGCTACACCTTC
.	TRBV7-9	TRBJ1-2	.	16	CASISPSPGGWYGYTF	TGTGCCAGCATCTCCCCTTCCCCCGGGGGCTGGTATGGCTACACCTTC
once	TRBV9	TRBJ2-3	TRBD2	17	CASSVEQRGASTDTQYF	TGTGCCAGCAGCGTAGAACAGCGGGGGGCCTCCACAGATACGCAGTATTTT
.	TRBV5-6	TRBJ1-1	.	13	CASSLRGNTEAFF	TGTGCCAGCAGCTTGAGGGGTAACACTGAAGCTTTCTTT
once	TRBV15	TRBJ2-1	TRBD1	14	CATSRRDRGNEQFF	TGTGCCACCAGCAGGAGGGACAGGGGGAATGAGCAGTTCTTC
.	TRBV9	TRBJ2-7	.	13	CASSVGESYEQYF	TGTGCCAGCAGCGTAGGGGAATCCTACGAGCAGTACTTC
few	TRBV7-9	TRBJ2-1	TRBD2	14	CASSLGTSGDEQFF	TGTGCCAGCAGCTTAGGGACTAGCGGGGATGAGCAGTTCTTC
.	TRBV5-1	TRBJ2-4	.	16	CASSWVGWDAANIQYF	TGCGCCAGCAGCTGGGTTGGGTGGGACGCCGCGAACATTCAGTACTTC
.	TRBV5-6	TRBJ2-7	.	16	CASSSTVETGSYEQYF	TGTGCCAGCAGCTCTACGGTGGAGACAGGCTCCTACGAGCAGTACTTC
.	TRBV2	TRBJ2-7	.	14	CASSEVGPNHEQYF	TGTGCCAGCAGTGAAGTGGGACCGAACCACGAGCAGTACTTC